The 21 T cell receptor beta chains in this list originate from one sample, sequenced in a study of cytomegalovirus exposure and HLA in healthy donors. The primer mix had 60 Vbeta and 13 Jbeta primers. Using immunoSEQ multiplex PCR, the repertoire was profiled, and TCRdb retains in-frame clones only, with some absent. This table holds around 65,000 clones, 55% to 75% found once. The sequencing input was PBMCs. These receptors all stem from a man aged 40-55 years in good health and CMV-seropositive.

The rearrangement joins TRBV13 to TRBJ2-1, with 11 bases aligning to TRBD1. Trimming took 0 bases from V and 10 from J; bases not matched to a gene: 5. This CDR3 region has 15 residues. Germline V gene lookup returns CDR1 PRHDT and CDR2 FYEKMQ (reference sequence). CDR3 nucleotide sequence: TGTGCCAGCAGCTTAGGAGGGACAGGGGGTGAAGAGCAGTTCTTC. Protein: CASSLGGTGGEEQFF.

The chain combines TRBV18 with TRBJ2-2; possible D gene TRBD1, 5 bases. V dropped 3 bases and J dropped 0 bases, with 11 bases sitting between them. Germline V lookup: CDR1 KGHSH, CDR2 LQKENI. The CDR3 is made up of 16 amino acids. The CDR3 sequence: CASSPMDTANTGELFF. The CDR3 nucleotides are TGTGCCAGCTCACCTATGGACACCGCGAACACCGGGGAGCTGTTTTTT.

V is TRBV19 and J is TRBJ2-1; TRBD1 aligns across 11 bases. This CDR3 comprises 13 residues. Germline V gene lookup returns CDR1 LNHDA and CDR2 SQIVND (reference sequence). J gave up 13 bases and V 7 bases, and 9 bases lay outside the gene matches. The CDR3 spells CASNQDRGLIQFF. Here the CDR3 DNA reads TGTGCCAGTAACCAGGACAGGGGGCTCATCCAGTTCTTC.

The chain recombines TRBV12-5 with TRBJ2-2; the match to TRBD2 covers 14 bases. From germline, CDR1 is LGHNT and CDR2 FRNRAP. The trim removed 1 base at V and 1 base at J, leaving 5 bases unmatched. This CDR3 is built from 19 residues. The chain's CDR3 is CASGLARGTSGGNTGELFF. The CDR3 nucleotides read TGTGCTAGTGGTTTGGCCCGGGGGACTAGCGGGGGGAACACCGGGGAGCTGTTTTTT.

The V and J genes are TRBV7-9 and TRBJ2-1, with D uncertain. The V and J ends lost 1 base and 4 bases respectively, with 5 bases between them. The germline V gene encodes CDR1 SEHNR and CDR2 FQNEAQ (reference sequence). The CDR3 contains 13 residues. The CDR3 spells CASSLGLYNEQFF. CDR3 DNA sequence: TGTGCCAGCAGCTTAGGACTGTACAATGAGCAGTTCTTC.

The genes are TRBV6-5 and TRBJ2-2, with 11 bases that match TRBD2. Germline CDR1 is MNHEY and CDR2 is SVGAGI. CDR3 length equals 16 residues. V lost 0 bases to trimming and J lost 5 bases; unmatched junction nucleotides: 2. CDR3 sequence: CASSYSASGRTGELFF. For the CDR3, the DNA is TGTGCCAGCAGTTACTCTGCTAGCGGGAGGACCGGGGAGCTGTTTTTT.

V gene TRBV29-1 combines with J gene TRBJ2-7; 9 positions agree with TRBD2. From germline, CDR1 is SQVTM and CDR2 ANQGSEA. V lost 6 bases and J lost 3; bases outside the gene matches: 18. This CDR3 is 17 amino acids long. The CDR3 DNA reads as TGCAGCGTCGGGCAGCACCATATGACTAGCGGTCTCTACGAGCAGTACTTC. Translating gives CSVGQHHMTSGLYEQYF.

This clone was seen once. Here the CDR3 reads CASLDTSTGELFF. CDR3 nucleotides: TGCGCCAGTCTCGACACCTCCACCGGGGAGCTGTTTTTT. The chain employs TRBV5-1 and TRBJ2-2, with no clear D. The CDR3 is 13 amino acids. Between the trimmed V and J ends, which lost 8 bases and 4 bases, there was a span of 12 bases. Germline assignment: CDR1 SGHRS and CDR2 YFSETQ.

The V gene is TRBV7-9, the J gene TRBJ2-3; 11 nucleotides line up with TRBD2. This CDR3 has 14 amino acids. V gave up 8 bases and J gave up 2 bases; unmatched junction bases: 3. Germline V gene data show CDR1 as SEHNR and CDR2 as FQNEAQ (reference sequence). This chain's CDR3 is CASGTSGITDTQYF. The DNA of the CDR3 is TGTGCCAGCGGGACTAGCGGAATCACAGATACGCAGTATTTT.

V is TRBV11-2 and J is TRBJ1-3; 7 nucleotides agree with TRBD1. The V and J ends lost 3 bases and 0 bases, in that order; junction bases with no gene match: 11. The germline V gene has CDR1 SGHAT and CDR2 FQNNGV. CDR3 length equals 18 residues. The CDR3 loop reads CASSFLQGTRLSGNTIYF. The DNA for the CDR3 is TGTGCCAGCAGCTTCCTACAGGGGACTAGGCTCTCTGGAAACACCATATATTTT.

The rearrangement links TRBV7-6 to TRBJ2-3; TRBD2 aligns across 10 bases. Looked up from germline, CDR1 is SGHVS and CDR2 is FNYEAQ. This CDR3 region has 18 residues. The J segment lost 5 bases and the V segment lost 5 bases, leaving 16 bases of the junction unmatched. The chain's CDR3 is CASSPLSGLAGVVDTQYF. CDR3 nucleotides: TGTGCCAGCAGCCCACTCTCCGGGCTAGCGGGAGTTGTAGATACGCAGTATTTT. The full variable domain, rest sourced from reference TRBV7-6 and TRBJ2-3, is GAGVSQSPRYKVTKRGQDVALRCDPISGHVSLYWYRQALGQGPEFLTYFNYEAQQDKSGLPNDRFSAERPEGSISTLTIQRTEQRDSAMYRCASSPLSGLAGVVDTQYFGPGTRLTVL.

The chain has TRBV29-1 and TRBJ1-4; the match to TRBD1 covers 9 bases. V dropped 0 bases and J dropped 7; count of bases not matched to a gene: 6. This CDR3 region has 15 residues. CDR1 is SQVTM and CDR2 is ANQGSEA in the germline V gene. The chain's CDR3 is CSVEDLDRGAEKLFF. In DNA form, the CDR3 reads TGCAGCGTTGAAGATCTGGACAGGGGAGCTGAAAAACTGTTTTTT.

The chain links TRBV4-3 to TRBJ1-2; D may be TRBD1 (6 bases). V gave up 3 bases and J gave up 5 bases, with 13 bases separating them. The CDR3 runs to 14 residues. Germline assignment: CDR1 LGHNA and CDR2 YSLEER. CDR3 protein: CASSQVKGDYGYTF. The CDR3 DNA reads as TGCGCCAGCAGCCAGGTTAAGGGGGATTATGGCTACACCTTC.

Written as DNA, the CDR3 is TGTGCCAGCAGCAAAGGCAGACAGGGGTCCCTCTTTAGCAATCAGCCCCAGCATTTT. As protein: CASSKGRQGSLFSNQPQHF. V and J are TRBV21-1 and TRBJ1-5; TRBD1, as called in the table, went unchecked against the DNA. TRBV21-1 is described as a pseudogene. The CDR3 totals 19 residues.

The chain carries TRBV9 and TRBJ2-7; 7 bases line up with TRBD1. The V gene end was trimmed by 4 bases and the J gene end by 2 bases; junction bases not matched to a gene: 9. There are 15 residues in the CDR3. Per the germline V gene, CDR1 is SGDLS and CDR2 is YYNGEE. In DNA form, the CDR3 reads TGTGCCAGCAGCCCCGACAGGGTTCGAGCCTACGAGCAGTACTTC. It specifies CASSPDRVRAYEQYF.

The rearrangement joins TRBV5-1 to TRBJ1-6, with TRBD1 matching 8 bases. The CDR3 is 13 residues long. The V segment lost 6 bases and the J segment 5 bases; nucleotides outside the gene matches: 1. CDR1 is SGHRS, CDR2 YFSETQ, per germline. The CDR3 spells CASTTGDNSPLHF. The CDR3 nucleotides are TGCGCCAGCACGACAGGGGATAATTCACCCCTCCACTTT.

The CDR3 DNA is TGCGCCAGCAGTCCCGCGACGGGGTCCTACAATGAGCAGTTCTTC. It encodes CASSPATGSYNEQFF. The chain links TRBV5-1 to TRBJ2-1, with D tentatively TRBD2 (5 bases). The V gene lost 5 bases and the J gene lost 1 base, with 13 bases spanning the gap. This CDR3 is 15 amino acids long. Germline V gene lookup returns CDR1 SGHRS and CDR2 YFSETQ.

In this sample, this clone turned up a few times. The chain has TRBV7-9 and TRBJ2-2, with TRBD2 matching 8 bases. The CDR3 spans 17 residues. From germline, CDR1 is SEHNR and CDR2 FQNEAQ (reference sequence). With V trimmed by 4 bases and J by 5 bases, 12 bases remained unmatched. CDR3 in amino acids: CASSSPSSGSYTGELFF. The CDR3, as DNA: TGTGCCAGCAGCTCGCCCAGCAGCGGGAGTTATACCGGGGAGCTGTTTTTT.

This clone appeared a single time. The chain employs TRBV7-2 and TRBJ2-2; 8 nucleotides line up with TRBD1. Germline loops: CDR1 SGHTA, CDR2 FQGNSA. The ends lost 5 bases at V and 6 bases at J; junction bases unmatched: 8. This CDR3 has 15 residues. The CDR3 is CASSAIQGASGELFF. Written as DNA, the CDR3 is TGTGCCAGCAGCGCAATTCAGGGGGCATCCGGGGAGCTGTTTTTT. Drawing the rest from reference TRBV7-2 and TRBJ2-2, the complete variable domain is GAGVSQSPSNKVTEKGKDVELRCDPISGHTALYWYRQSLGQGLEFLIYFQGNSAPDKSGLPSDRFSAERTGGSVSTLTIQRTQQEDSAVYLCASSAIQGASGELFFGEGSRLTVL.

DNA for the CDR3: TGTGCCAGCAGTTTAAGTCCAGGGGGCAATCAGCCCCAGCATTTT. Translation: CASSLSPGGNQPQHF. The chain employs TRBV27 and TRBJ1-5; weak D call: TRBD1 (6 bases). The CDR3 consists of 15 residues. CDR1 is MNHEY, CDR2 SMNVEV, per germline (reference sequence). V lost 2 bases and J 2 bases, leaving 10 bases between the germline ends.

This clone has only a few counts. The chain joins TRBV9 to TRBJ2-1; 9 bases fit TRBD2. V was clipped by 1 base and J by 9 bases; unmatched bases: 14. There are 17 residues in the CDR3. Germline V gene lookup returns CDR1 SGDLS and CDR2 YYNGEE. CDR3 loop: CASSVKGASGAHGEQFF. The CDR3 coding sequence is TGTGCCAGCAGCGTAAAGGGGGCTAGCGGGGCCCATGGTGAGCAGTTCTTC.